The 5 T cell receptor beta chains listed next were all sequenced from one sample in a study of T cell repertoires in cytomegalovirus infection. Their antigen targets remain unknown. TCRdb passed the reads through MiXCR, listing each CDR3 protein once. The profile shows about 770,000 distinct CDR3 sequences, 25% to 35% of them singletons. The sequences come from cultured CD8+ T cells from PBMCs, collected from culture after CMV antigen stimulation. The origin of the receptors is a human donor in good health (CMV status not recorded). Some clones in this sample may be carry-over from other donors' samples.

The V call is TRBV6-5, the J call TRBJ1-6; 10 bases agree with TRBD1. J lost 7 bases, V lost 3 bases, and 9 bases had no gene match. CDR1 MNHEY and CDR2 SVGAGI come from the germline V gene. The CDR3 is 17 amino acids. CDR3 sequence: CASSYSTGGLSNSPLHF. The DNA for the CDR3 is TGTGCCAGCAGTTATTCGACAGGGGGCCTCTCCAATTCACCCCTCCACTTT.

This clonotype was detected a few times. The rearrangement links TRBV29-1 to TRBJ2-7, with TRBD1 matching 9 bases. The junction had 12 bases not matched to a gene; V was cut back by 5 bases and J by 7 bases. CDR1 is SQVTM, CDR2 ANQGSEA, per germline. The CDR3 extends over 14 amino acids. CDR3 coding DNA: TGCAGCGTTCTAGGACAGGGGAGTTTGTGGGAGCAGTACTTC. This encodes CSVLGQGSLWEQYF.

Comment on this clonotype: The junction does not match germline at one end; this may be a read error. The rearrangement uses TRBV7-6 and TRBJ2-7, with D possibly being TRBD1 (6 bases). CDR3 length: 15 residues. Germline values: CDR1 SGHVS, CDR2 FNYEAQ. CDR3 coding DNA: TGTACCAGCAGCTTAGAGGCAGGGGATAACTACGAGCAGTACTTC. Its translation: CTSSLEAGDNYEQYF.

This clonotype was seen repeatedly, ten times or more. The gene calls are TRBV7-9 and TRBJ1-1; D perhaps matches TRBD1 (6 bases). The germline V gene has CDR1 SEHNR and CDR2 FQNEAQ (reference sequence). There are 12 residues in the CDR3. Deletions cut 11 bases from V and 9 bases from J, with 19 bases between. The CDR3 is CAGLTGYSKAFF. The CDR3 DNA is TGTGCCGGACTGACAGGATACTCTAAAGCTTTCTTT.

The V gene is TRBV27, the J gene TRBJ2-7; 7 bases map to TRBD2. The CDR3 runs 15 residues. The trim removed 5 bases at V and 6 bases at J, leaving 13 bases unmatched. Germline CDR1 MNHEY, CDR2 SMNVEV (reference sequence). This CDR3 is CASSPAYGGTREQYF. Here the CDR3 DNA reads TGTGCCAGCAGTCCCGCCTACGGGGGGACCCGCGAGCAGTACTTC.